This T cell receptor (beta chain) was captured in a study of T cell responses to AZD1222 COVID-19 vaccine. Germline V gives CDR1 LGHDT, CDR2 YNNKEL (reference sequence). This CDR3 is built from 14 residues. V was pared by 0 bases and J by 10 bases, with 3 bases of the junction left unmatched. Libraries were prepared by immunoSEQ multiplex PCR; TCRdb keeps only in-frame clonotypes and omits some of them. The table lists some 86,000 clones, 70% to 90% of them singletons, with about 20% in the top ten. This clone was seen a handful of times. The TCR was taken from an adult in good health. The rearrangement uses TRBV3-1 (or the pseudogene TRBV3-2) and TRBJ1-6, with 7 bases identical to TRBD1. The sequenced sample was peripheral blood, obtained on day 0 of AZD1222 vaccination. CDR3 DNA sequence: TGTGCCAGCAGCCAAGATCAGGGGGTCTCACCCCTCCACTTT. As protein: CASSQDQGVSPLHF.